The clone carrying this TCR beta chain was observed once. Its target is unknown. The data were obtained in a study of cytomegalovirus exposure and HLA in healthy donors. Study results and limitations: Common viral pathogens seemed to be connected with several of the most significant clusters, according to a later analysis. TRBV6-2, TRBV6-3 and other indistinguishable V segments were excluded.

The CDR3 consists of 15 residues. J was trimmed by 10 bases and V by 0 bases; bases with no gene match: 3. Germline V gene lookup returns CDR1 MGHRA and CDR2 YSYEKL. Researchers ran the PCR with 60 Vbeta and 13 Jbeta primers. TCRdb's table, derived via immunoSEQ multiplex PCR, lists solely in-frame clones and lacks some. The data show more than 110,000 clones, over 70% seen once. The source is a man in his thirties or forties in good health and CMV-seronegative. This chain connects TRBV4-1 to TRBJ2-1, with 13 bases that match TRBD2. The sequenced sample was PBMCs. The CDR3 loop reads CASSQELAGGREQFF. CDR3 DNA: TGCGCCAGCAGCCAAGAACTAGCGGGGGGGCGGGAGCAGTTCTTC.